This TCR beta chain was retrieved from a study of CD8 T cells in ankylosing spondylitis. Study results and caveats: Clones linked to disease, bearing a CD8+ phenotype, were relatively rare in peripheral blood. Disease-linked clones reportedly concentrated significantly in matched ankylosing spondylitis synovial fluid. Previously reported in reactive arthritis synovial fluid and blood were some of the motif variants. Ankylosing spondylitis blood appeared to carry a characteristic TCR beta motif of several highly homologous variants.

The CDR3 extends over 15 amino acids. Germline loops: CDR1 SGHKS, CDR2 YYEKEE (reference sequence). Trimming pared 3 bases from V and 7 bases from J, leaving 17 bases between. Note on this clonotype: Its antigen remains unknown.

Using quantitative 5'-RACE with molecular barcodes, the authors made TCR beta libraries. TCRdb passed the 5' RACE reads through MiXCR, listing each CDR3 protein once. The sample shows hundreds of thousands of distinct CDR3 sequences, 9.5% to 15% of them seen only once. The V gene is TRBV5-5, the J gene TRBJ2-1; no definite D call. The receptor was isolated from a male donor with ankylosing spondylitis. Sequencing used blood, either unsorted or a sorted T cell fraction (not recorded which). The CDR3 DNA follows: TGTGCCAGCAGCTGGCCCTCGGGCGTGGGTAATGAGCAGTTCTTC. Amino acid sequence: CASSWPSGVGNEQFF. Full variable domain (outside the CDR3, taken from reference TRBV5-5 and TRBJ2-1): DAGVTQSPTHLIKTRGQQVTLRCSPISGHKSVSWYQQVLGQGPQFIFQYYEKEERGRGNFPDRFSARQFPNYSSELNVNALLLGDSALYLCASSWPSGVGNEQFFGPGTRLTVL.